This T cell receptor (beta chain) stems from a study of blood T cell repertoires in COVID-19. Study at large: Samples of COVID-19 (acute and convalescent) were obtained from the United States, Italy and Spain. T cells, B-cell-depleted T cells, or PBMCs provided the cDNA or gDNA that served as material.

The CDR3 covers 12 residues. The V end lost 3 bases, the J end lost 10 bases, and 12 bases lay between the germline ends. The germline CDR1 and CDR2 sequences are SNHLY and FYNNEI. Under the authors' procedure: It was from reference gene primer amplification that nucleated cell counts were estimated. Assay: immunoSEQ multiplex PCR; the TCRdb copy retains only in-frame clones and omits some. D and trimming were read from the DNA, whereas the V and J calls and clone size are those reported in that table. The repertoire holds about 100,000 clones, with roughly 84% as singletons. The chain carries TRBV2 and TRBJ1-1; maybe TRBD1 (5 bases). Sequenced input: peripheral blood. The sequence was collected from a young man in a cohort sampled during active COVID-19. The CDR3 loop reads CASSEKGFLAFF. The CDR3 DNA follows: TGTGCCAGCAGTGAGAAGGGGTTTTTAGCTTTCTTT.